Below are 13 T cell receptor beta chains sequenced from a single sample in a study of human T cells and chemical hapten exposure. TCRdb reprocessed the RACE reads via MiXCR and lists one record per CDR3 protein. The sample shows about 250,000 distinct CDR3 sequences, roughly 7.4% of them seen only once. Time point defined: pre-sensitization, week 0. Treatment denoted: therapeutic diphenylcyclopropenone sensitization with weekly scalp DPC. The sample in question was whole blood, obtained in connection with sensitization to the hapten diphenylcyclopropenone (DPC). These receptors were collected from a man aged 18 to 30 with alopecia areata. Some clones in this sample may be carry-over from other donors' samples.

The chain joins TRBV6-1 to TRBJ1-5; the D is unclear. The germline V gene has CDR1 MNHNS and CDR2 SASEGT. V was trimmed by 7 bases and J by 0 bases, leaving 10 bases between them. The CDR3 has 14 amino acids. The CDR3 region is CASTEGDSNQPQHF. The CDR3 nucleotides are TGTGCCAGCACCGAGGGAGATAGCAATCAGCCCCAGCATTTT.

This clonotype was detected only a few times. The V gene is TRBV18, the J gene TRBJ2-7, with 9 bases fitting TRBD1. V was pared by 5 bases and J by 3 bases, with 2 bases of the junction left unmatched. Germline assignment: CDR1 KGHSH and CDR2 LQKENI. The CDR3 spans 13 residues. CDR3 sequence (DNA): TGTGCCAGCTCATGGGACAGGGACTACGAGCAGTACGTC. Translation: CASSWDRDYEQYV.

The V and J genes are TRBV27 and TRBJ1-3; D not certain. Between the trimmed V and J ends, which lost 7 bases and 0 bases, there was a span of 10 bases. The V gene's germline CDR1 is MNHEY and CDR2 SMNVEV (reference sequence). The CDR3 has 14 amino acids. CDR3 nucleotide sequence: TGTGCCAGCAAATCCATATCCTCTGGAAACACCATATATTTT. This translates into CASKSISSGNTIYF.

This clonotype appeared many times. The rearrangement joins TRBV10-3 to TRBJ2-1, with a tentative D call TRBD1 (5 bases). The V and J ends lost 7 bases and 5 bases respectively, with 15 bases between them. The CDR3 totals 14 residues. Germline V gives CDR1 ENHRY, CDR2 SYGVKD. The CDR3 loop reads CAIIGQGPDNEQFF. CDR3 coding DNA: TGTGCCATCATAGGTCAGGGTCCGGACAATGAGCAGTTCTTC.

This chain connects TRBV18 to TRBJ1-6, with D possibly TRBD1 on 5 matching bases. V lost 0 bases, J lost 7 bases, and 10 bases lay in between. The germline CDR1 and CDR2 sequences are KGHSH and LQKENI. This CDR3 is 15 amino acids long. The CDR3 loop is CASSPPQGANSPLHF. Here the CDR3 DNA reads TGTGCCAGCTCACCACCCCAGGGAGCCAATTCACCCCTCCACTTT.

The genes are TRBV7-2 and TRBJ1-5, with D possibly TRBD1 on 6 matching bases. Germline CDR1 and CDR2: SGHTA and FQGNSA. The CDR3 length is 16 residues. V lost 4 bases and J 2 bases, leaving 15 bases between the germline ends. The CDR3 region is CASSSLTGSGNQPQHF. As DNA, the CDR3 is TGTGCCAGCAGCTCCCTAACAGGGTCGGGCAATCAGCCCCAGCATTTT.

This clonotype was observed a few times. The rearrangement links TRBV6-2 or TRBV6-3 to TRBJ1-1, with D possibly being TRBD1 (5 bases). Per the germline V gene, CDR1 is MNHEY and CDR2 is SVGEGT. This CDR3 is built from 15 residues. Trimming removed 1 base at V and 0 bases at J, with 9 bases between. This chain's CDR3 is CASSYWGPMNTEAFF. The CDR3 coding sequence is TGTGCCAGCAGTTACTGGGGACCCATGAACACTGAAGCTTTCTTT.

The V call is TRBV4-1, the J call TRBJ1-1, with 9 nucleotides matching TRBD1. Germline CDR1 and CDR2: MGHRA and YSYEKL. J was trimmed by 8 bases and V by 4 bases; bases with no gene match: 17. This CDR3 comprises 17 residues. The CDR3 DNA is TGCGCCAGCAGCCCAGGCTGGGGGACAGGGCTTGGGTTGGAAGCTTTCTTT. This encodes CASSPGWGTGLGLEAFF.

This clonotype was observed a handful of times. The chain links TRBV29-1 to TRBJ2-5; unclear D gene. V shed 7 bases and J shed 1 base, with 16 bases lying between them. The V gene's germline CDR1 is SQVTM and CDR2 ANQGSEA. The length of the CDR3 is 14 residues. Written as DNA, the CDR3 is TGCAGCGGGCGGCCGAGAGCGTTCCAAGAGACCCAGTACTTC. It translates to CSGRPRAFQETQYF.

This clonotype was observed a few times. V gene TRBV20-1 combines with J gene TRBJ1-1; TRBD1 might be the D (5 bases). Trimming took off 1 base at V and 0 bases at J, with 15 bases between the two ends. Looked up from germline, CDR1 is DFQATT and CDR2 is SNEGSKA (reference sequence). The CDR3 consists of 16 residues. For the CDR3, the DNA is TGCAGTGCTAGAGGGCGACAGATAATGATGAACACTGAAGCTTTCTTT. Amino acids: CSARGRQIMMNTEAFF.

This clonotype turned up a few times. V usage is TRBV18 and J usage is TRBJ2-3; D call uncertain. Germline V lookup: CDR1 KGHSH, CDR2 LQKENI. V shed 1 base and J shed 6 bases, with 14 bases lying between them. The length of the CDR3 is 15 residues. The CDR3 sequence: CASSPLTASGDTQYF. In nucleotides, the CDR3 is TGTGCCAGCTCACCACTAACAGCTAGTGGGGATACGCAGTATTTT.

This clonotype was counted ten times or more. The chain recombines TRBV7-6 with TRBJ1-2, with D perhaps matching TRBD1 (6 bases). The CDR3 length is 13 residues. Looked up from germline, CDR1 is SGHVS and CDR2 is FNYEAQ. V lost 3 bases and J lost 4, with 9 bases in between. DNA for the CDR3: TGTGCCAGCAGCTTTTTCAGGGGCTATGGCTACACCTTC. Its translation is CASSFFRGYGYTF.

A note on this clonotype: At one end the junction does not follow the germline gene, possibly because of a read error. The chain links TRBV10-3 to TRBJ1-1, with D possibly TRBD1 on 5 matching bases. In germline, CDR1 is ENHRY, CDR2 SYGVKD. The CDR3 loop spans 13 amino acids. CDR3 residues: CTITEGPNTEAFF. CDR3 nucleotides: TGTACCATCACGGAGGGGCCGAACACTGAAGCTTTCTTT.